This T cell receptor beta chain derives from a study of T-cell memory formation after mild COVID-19 (dated by TCRdb to the early 2020s). About the study as a whole: TCR sequence clusters from the two donors were found to be largely donor specific. In two donors, T-cell clones that expanded and contracted after mild COVID-19 were followed by sequencing TCRalpha and TCRbeta repertoires longitudinally. Two young, previously healthy adult volunteers made up the cohort, one male and one female.

This clonotype turned up a few times. What this receptor recognizes is not known. No base qualities exist here, and no much larger clone lies one base off it. Sequenced on an Illumina NovaSeq 6000. Using 5'RACE with constant-segment primers, TCRalpha and TCRbeta cDNA libraries were constructed, with sample barcodes and unique molecular identifiers added in the process. RNA was extracted from every sample with Trizol reagent. The libraries were amplified in two PCR steps, and the second step added a second sample barcode and Illumina TruSeq adapters. Sequencing of the libraries was done on an Illumina NovaSeq, producing 2 x 150 bp paired-end reads. The original methods were these. Demultiplexing of reads and collapsing into UMI-guided consensus sequences were performed with migec v1.2.7. Using mixcr v2.1.11, UMI consensuses were aligned to TRA and TRB V and J templates and then assembled into clonotypes. A clonotype was counted as expanded or contracted only if both edgeR and NoisET called the change significant, with noise models trained on biological replicates. edgeR calls used a false discovery rate-adjusted p below 0.01 and a log2 fold-change threshold of 1. PCA with hierarchical clustering of max-normalized trajectories of the 1000 most abundant clonotypes was used as exploratory dynamics analysis. Separately sequenced CD4+ and CD8+ repertoires were used to assign the CD4 or CD8 phenotype of responding clones. TCRdb trimmed public reads at Q25 via fastp, called clones via MiXCR and kept in-frame beta chains. CDR3 protein sequences are deduplicated, and each keeps its most common genes and DNA. The authors' filters were not applied to this entry. The sample data list hundreds of thousands of distinct CDR3 sequences, and 15% to 20% of these were observed just once. The ten top clones hold around a fifth of the sample.

Ficoll-Paque density gradient centrifugation was the method used to isolate PBMCs. Results and caveats for the whole study, not just this receptor: Only a couple of mild cases were covered by the study, and larger cohorts that include severe cases with pre-infection samples were considered necessary. Contracting CD4+ clones turned up mainly in the CM and EM memory subsets, whereas EMRA was where CD8+ clones were enriched. The detection of some responding clones in pre-infection memory suggests that pre-existing cross-reactive memory T cells joined the SARS-CoV-2 response. Clones that contracted from day 15 to 85 showed balanced CD4/CD8 phenotypes, whereas a second wave of clones that expanded from day 15 to 37 leaned towards CD4+. SARS-CoV-2 specificity of the second-wave clones peaking on day 37 was not confirmed.

The sample comprised PBMCs or a T cell subset sorted from them (not recorded which). This clonotype was obtained from a man between 18 and 35 years old who had mild COVID-19 (a few samples of this study predate the infection). The sample titles of this study are shuffled in the database, so cell type and time point are left out; the donor was told from shared clones.

The encoded CDR3 is CASSLGSRDSPLHF. The DNA is as follows: TGCGCCAGCAGCTTGGGATCTAGGGATTCACCCCTCCACTTT. The rearranged segments are TRBV5-1 and TRBJ1-6; the D gene assignment is ambiguous. Its CDR3 holds 14 amino acids, cysteine through phenylalanine. The DNA shown is the 42-base CDR3, in frame from base 1. The germline V gene sets CDR1 to SGHRS and CDR2 to YFSETQ. The V and J ends are trimmed by 0 bases and 8 bases, leaving 9 bases between them.